The table lists the clone carrying this TCR beta chain with a few counts. As yet, its antigen is unknown. The data were obtained in a study of identical twins. Overall study findings and caveats: The study reached conclusions through statistical analysis that was cross-sectional, not following the same donors.

A single record per CDR3 protein comes from TCRdb applying MiXCR to the 5' RACE reads. Among about 240,000 distinct CDR3 sequences listed, 6% to 8.5% were seen once. Healthy Caucasians provided all donations. The germline gives CDR1 SGDLS, CDR2 YYNGEE. The CDR3 is made up of 15 amino acids. V lost 3 bases and J lost 4; bases outside the gene matches: 5. The data also belong to a second study, concerning yellow fever vaccine responses in identical twins.

Specimen: CD8+ T cells sorted from blood. The clonotype was recovered from a woman younger than 35 in good health. The chain recombines TRBV9 with TRBJ2-1; 9 bases match TRBD1. In nucleotides, the CDR3 is TGTGCCAGCAGCGCCTCTGGGACAGGGTACAATGAGCAGTTCTTC. Translating gives CASSASGTGYNEQFF.